Shown below are 14 T cell receptor beta chains from a single sample sequenced in a study of shared clonotypes between healthy human individuals. Terminally differentiated effector memory CD45RA+ cells were excluded by CCR7 positive selection of CD45RO-negative cells. Method: immunoSEQ multiplex PCR; TCRdb's copy keeps in-frame clones and lacks some. The table has millions of clones, approximately 94% seen once. Material for sequencing was naive CD8+ T cells from PBMCs. These TCRs come from a man aged 18 to 29 in good health. Some clones in this sample may be carry-over from other donors' samples.

This chain uses TRBV28 with TRBJ2-7, with 13 bases identical to TRBD2. This CDR3 is built from 17 residues. Losses at the gene ends were 6 bases for V and 6 bases for J; bases not matched to a gene: 14. CDR1 MDHEN and CDR2 SYDVKM come from the germline V gene. The CDR3 sequence: CASRPRGTSGIISEQYF. DNA of the CDR3: TGTGCCAGCAGACCCAGAGGGACTAGCGGGATCATTAGCGAGCAGTACTTC.

The V call is TRBV10-2, the J call TRBJ2-1; 8 nucleotides line up with TRBD1. Trimming took 3 bases from V and 0 from J; bases not matched to a gene: 7. The CDR3 loop spans 17 amino acids. CDR1 WSHSY and CDR2 SAAADI come from the germline V gene. CDR3: CASSDSSGTGSYNEQFF. The CDR3 coding sequence is TGCGCCAGCAGTGACTCATCCGGGACAGGCTCCTACAATGAGCAGTTCTTC.

The CDR3 sequence: CASSIRGLYNEQFF. DNA of the CDR3: TGTGCCAGTAGTATCAGAGGGCTGTACAATGAGCAGTTCTTC. This sequence joins TRBV19 and TRBJ2-1; TRBD2 is a possible D gene (5 bases). Germline V gene sequence: CDR1 LNHDA, CDR2 SQIVND (reference sequence). The V end lost 3 bases, the J end lost 4 bases, and 10 bases lay between the germline ends. The CDR3 sequence is 14 residues long.

For the CDR3, the DNA is TGTGCCAGCAGCCAATCATCAGGTTCTGGCTACACCTTC. Protein product: CASSQSSGSGYTF. V is TRBV16 and J is TRBJ1-2; D unresolved. The CDR3 covers 13 residues. The V gene's germline CDR1 is KGHSY and CDR2 FQNENV. V gave up 0 bases and J gave up 7 bases, with 9 bases separating them. Combining the CDR3 with reference TRBV16 and TRBJ1-2 gives the whole variable domain GEEVAQTPKHLVRGEGQKAKLYCAPIKGHSYVFWYQQVLKNEFKFLISFQNENVFDETGMPKERFSAKCLPNSPCSLEIQATKLEDSAVYFCASSQSSGSGYTFGSGTRLTVV.

The chain combines TRBV7-9 with TRBJ2-7; D remains unclear. CDR3 length equals 13 residues. V was cut by 4 bases and J by 6 bases, with 13 bases left in between. In germline, CDR1 is SEHNR, CDR2 FQNEAQ (reference sequence). In nucleotides, the CDR3 is TGTGCCAGCAGCTCAGGAACCCCGGTCGAGCAGTACTTC. It encodes CASSSGTPVEQYF.

V gene TRBV27 combines with J gene TRBJ2-3; 11 positions match TRBD2. The germline V gene has CDR1 MNHEY and CDR2 SMNVEV (reference sequence). CDR3 length equals 17 residues. V was pared by 3 bases and J by 4 bases, with 9 bases of the junction left unmatched. CDR3 nucleotides: TGTGCCAGCAGTTTCGGGAGGACTAGCGGGTTTGCAGATACGCAGTATTTT. Protein product: CASSFGRTSGFADTQYF.

This sequence joins TRBV11-2 and TRBJ1-2, with D perhaps TRBD1 (6 bases). V lost 8 bases and J 2 bases, leaving 18 bases between the germline ends. The CDR3 sequence is 15 residues long. Germline CDR1 SGHAT, CDR2 FQNNGV. CDR3 DNA: TGTGCCAGCCGACAGGACAGCCCTGAAAACTATGGCTACACCTTC. It codes for CASRQDSPENYGYTF.

This clone has just one count. This chain links TRBV19 with TRBJ2-7, with unresolved D. Trimming removed 4 bases at V and 3 bases at J, with 10 bases between. CDR3 length: 13 residues. Germline values: CDR1 LNHDA, CDR2 SQIVND (reference sequence). CDR3 nucleotide sequence: TGTGCCAGTAGTAGAAGGACGGACTACGAGCAGTACTTC. The encoded protein is CASSRRTDYEQYF.

J is TRBJ2-1 and V is TRBV27; 9 bases fit TRBD1. The CDR3 runs 16 residues. Per the germline V gene, CDR1 is MNHEY and CDR2 is SMNVEV (reference sequence). Losses at the gene ends were 5 bases for V and 4 bases for J; bases not matched to a gene: 9. The CDR3, as DNA: TGTGCCAGCAGTGGATCCGGGACAGGGTATTACAATGAGCAGTTCTTC. As protein: CASSGSGTGYYNEQFF.

The rearrangement joins TRBV28 to TRBJ2-1; D is possibly TRBD2 (6 bases). The CDR3 loop spans 13 amino acids. Germline CDR1 is MDHEN and CDR2 is SYDVKM. Trimming removed 2 bases at V and 8 bases at J, with 10 bases between. CDR3 coding DNA: TGTGCCAGCAGTTTAAGACTAGTCTATGAGCAGTTCTTC. Protein: CASSLRLVYEQFF. Full variable domain (rest looked up from reference TRBV28 and TRBJ2-1): DVKVTQSSRYLVKRTGEKVFLECVQDMDHENMFWYRQDPGLGLRLIYFSYDVKMKEKGDIPEGYSVSREKKERFSLILESASTNQTSMYLCASSLRLVYEQFFGPGTRLTVL.

This clone occurred once. The chain recombines TRBV14 with TRBJ1-4; D is uncertain. V shed 0 bases and J shed 0 bases, with 17 bases lying between them. The CDR3 consists of 19 residues. Germline-derived CDR1 and CDR2 are SGHDN and FVKESK. The DNA of the CDR3 is TGTGCCAGCAGCCAAGAAAGTTTTCGGACGGATGCAACTAATGAAAAACTGTTTTTT. It is translated as CASSQESFRTDATNEKLFF.

This chain joins TRBV9 and TRBJ1-5; D is unresolved. The CDR3 runs to 15 residues. From germline, CDR1 is SGDLS and CDR2 YYNGEE. Trimming shortened V by 0 bases and J by 3 bases, and 10 bases separated the two germline ends. The chain's CDR3 is CASSVGGNNNQPQHF. The CDR3, as DNA: TGTGCCAGCAGCGTAGGTGGCAACAACAATCAGCCCCAGCATTTT.

This sequence joins TRBV30 and TRBJ2-3; TRBD2 matches 8 bases. Germline V CDR1 and CDR2: GTSNPN, SVGIG (reference sequence). Trimming took 0 bases from V and 1 from J; bases not matched to a gene: 3. The CDR3 totals 15 residues. The CDR3 DNA is TGTGCCTGGAGTGTTGGAGCGGGAGGCACAGATACGCAGTATTTT. Translating it yields CAWSVGAGGTDTQYF.

The CDR3 DNA reads TGTGCCAGCAGCCCAGAGGGACTAGCGGGATACAATGAGCAGTTCTTC. Translated: CASSPEGLAGYNEQFF. This chain joins TRBV27 and TRBJ2-1; 13 bases match TRBD2. The CDR3 is 16 residues long. The germline V gene has CDR1 MNHEY and CDR2 SMNVEV (reference sequence). Losses at the gene ends were 6 bases for V and 4 bases for J; bases not matched to a gene: 6.